Here is one TCR beta chain with its context. Its antigen specificity is not known. No much larger clone is present one base from it, and per-base qualities are unavailable. These data are taken from a study of PD-L1 blockade in urothelial cancer (dated by TCRdb to about 2017). Study-level background: All patients started therapy at some point between 2014 and 2016 and received atezolizumab 1,200 mg intravenously every 3 weeks. About 90% of the roughly 29 patients were identified as males with urothelial cancer of bladder origin, and a prior smoking history was reported by 18 of 29 patients. Patients had an ECOG performance status of 0 or 1 and had received between 0 and 3 prior chemotherapy regimens. Blood samples were analyzed at two time points: 3 weeks after treatment start (second dose) and 6 weeks after treatment start. Blood samples gave median yields of around 140,000 T cells and 83,000 or so unique TCRs, along with a median clonality of 0.080. The study was an exploratory multi-omic analysis of somatic, immune and clinical correlates of response to PD-L1 blockade with atezolizumab in urothelial cancer. TCR sequencing covered pretreatment tumor samples and matched, serially collected peripheral blood taken before and after atezolizumab treatment. Durable clinical benefit was defined as progression-free survival longer than 6 months, and TCR features were also tested against progression-free and overall survival. Whole exome sequencing and RNA sequencing of pretreatment tumors were performed alongside TCR sequencing in the same patients. Durable clinical benefit was achieved by nine patients but not by the remaining 20. Pretreatment blood TCR-seq was available for under 35 patients, at least one posttreatment blood collection was obtained for some 25 patients, and tumor TCR-seq was available for some 25 patients.

The CDR3 goes from the cysteine to the phenylalanine over 17 residues. The entry retains the CDR3 DNA only, 51 bases that are in frame from base 1. V is shortened by 1 base, J by 0 bases, and the region joining them spans 14 bases. Per the germline V gene, SGHTA is the CDR1 and FQGNSA is the CDR2. Explained via the paper, the time point label denotes: peripheral blood 6 weeks after treatment start. A total of about 31 patients with locally advanced or metastatic urothelial carcinoma, treated at Memorial Sloan Kettering on a trial protocol, made up the cohort. Peripheral blood mononuclear cells were collected pretreatment and during treatment, with between 1 and 8 total time points obtained per patient. The Qiagen DNeasy Blood extraction kit was used to purify genomic DNA from total PBMCs and tumor samples. PBMCs were collected pretreatment and during treatment and were isolated and stored as previously described.

What the study reported, not specific to this receptor: Improved progression-free and overall survival was found to be associated with pretreatment peripheral blood TCR clonality below the median. Among patients with durable benefit, tumor-associated TCR clones showed greater expansion in peripheral blood 3 weeks after treatment started (n = 22, p = 0.022). Because of the small sample size (n of about 30) and the many exploratory analyses performed, the results are intended to be regarded as hypothesis-generating.

Each PCR received spiked-in synthetic TCR analog templates so that absolute template abundance could be estimated from read counts. Using the immunoSEQ assay, TCRbeta CDR3 regions were amplified from genomic DNA with bias-controlled V and J gene primers. Sequencing of rearranged TCRbeta segments was performed at approximately 20X coverage. Per the original workflow: Clustering was used to correct sequencing errors, and CDR3s were annotated against IMGT to assign V, D and J genes. Downstream analyses used only productive TCRbeta rearrangements and left out out-of-frame or stop-codon sequences. Clonality was computed as one minus Shannon entropy normalized by the log of the number of unique productive sequences. Fisher's exact test with Benjamini-Hochberg correction, using a cutoff of adjusted p below 0.01, was how clones that differed between time points or between blood and tumor were identified. The immuneACCESS repertoire file appears here via TCRdb, limited to in-frame rearrangements. These files lack a portion of the clones; in checked studies, under half of the deficit traces to unresolved V genes, and the cause of the others is not known. That table is the source of V, J and clone size, and D and trimming were worked out from the DNA. The sample data list about 110,000 clones, and 91% of these were observed just once. The ten largest clones add up to 3% to 4.5% of the sample.

This chain is built from TRBV7-2 and TRBJ2-3, and the D gene may be TRBD2, 5 bases matching. The TCR sequence derives from a man between 60 and 70 years old with urothelial cancer. This sample comprised PBMCs, obtained around atezolizumab (anti-PD-L1) treatment. The DNA reads as follows: TGTGCCAGCAGCTTAGGACTACTGGCGCCTAGCACAGATACGCAGTATTTT. This gives the protein CASSLGLLAPSTDTQYF.